The clone carrying this T cell receptor (beta chain) has just one count. This sample was included in a study of PD-1 blockade in classical Hodgkin lymphoma. The sample's time point: cycle 4 day 1 (C4D1), after about 6 weeks of nivolumab. Every patient had relapsed following autologous stem cell transplantation, and cohorts differed in brentuximab vedotin exposure. Per germline, CDR1 KGHSH and CDR2 LQKENI. The CDR3 spans 14 residues. V was pared by 0 bases and J by 2 bases, with 7 bases between. Sequenced by immunoSEQ multiplex PCR; TCRdb stores in-frame clones only, minus some. The sample lists tens of thousands of clones; approximately 90% were seen once.

This chain links TRBV18 with TRBJ1-1, with D unclear. Sequencing used peripheral blood mononuclear cells (PBMCs), obtained before the fourth cycle of nivolumab. The TCR was taken from a human donor with classical Hodgkin lymphoma. The CDR3 sequence is CASSPPIANTEAFF. CDR3 bases: TGTGCCAGCTCACCACCGATTGCAAACACTGAAGCTTTCTTT.